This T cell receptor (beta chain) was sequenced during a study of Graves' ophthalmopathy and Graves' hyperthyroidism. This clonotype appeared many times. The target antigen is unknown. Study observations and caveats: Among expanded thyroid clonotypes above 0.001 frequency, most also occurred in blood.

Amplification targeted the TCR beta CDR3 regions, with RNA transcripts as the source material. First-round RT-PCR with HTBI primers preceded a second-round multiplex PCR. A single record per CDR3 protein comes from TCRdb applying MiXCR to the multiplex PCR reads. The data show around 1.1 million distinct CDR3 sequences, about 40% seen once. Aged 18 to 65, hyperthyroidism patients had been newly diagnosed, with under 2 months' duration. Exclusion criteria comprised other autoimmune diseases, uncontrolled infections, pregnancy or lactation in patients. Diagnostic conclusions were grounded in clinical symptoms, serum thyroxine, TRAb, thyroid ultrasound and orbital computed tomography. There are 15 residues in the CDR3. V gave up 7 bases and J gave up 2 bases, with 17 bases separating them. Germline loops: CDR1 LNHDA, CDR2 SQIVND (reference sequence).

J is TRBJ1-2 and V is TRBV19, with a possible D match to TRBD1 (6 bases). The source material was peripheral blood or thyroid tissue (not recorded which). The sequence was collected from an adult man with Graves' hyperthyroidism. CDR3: CASTHAGVKNYGYTF. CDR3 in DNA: TGTGCCAGTACTCATGCAGGGGTGAAAAACTATGGCTACACCTTC.